These 28 T cell receptor beta chains originate from one sample sequenced in a study of Tregs in tolerant kidney transplant recipients. The nonmyeloablative bone marrow transplants came from related graft donors, with transient mixed chimerism. The repertoire was sequenced with immunoSEQ multiplex PCR; TCRdb's copy has only in-frame clones and lacks some. There are roughly 5,300 clones in the sample, with more than 6.5% held by the top ten. This specimen consisted of CD4+ T cells from blood (PBMCs), obtained approximately 14 months after the transplant. The receptor source for this set is a human patient who received a combined kidney and bone marrow transplant. Some T cells may be supplied by the graft donor.

CDR3 loop: CASSEGVAGPANEKLFF. The part of the CDR3 DNA that was read is TGTGCCAGCAGCGAAGGAGTCGCGGGGCCGGCTAATGAAAAA. The V and J genes are TRBV13 and TRBJ1-4; D may be TRBD1 (5 bases). The read gets to within 3 residues of the CDR3 end, and the germline J gene fills in the rest. Germline V CDR1 and CDR2: PRHDT, FYEKMQ (reference sequence). Trimming took 5 bases from V and 3 from J, leaving 19 bases between them. This CDR3 spans 17 amino acids.

As for this clone: The read terminates 3 residues ahead of where the CDR3 ends, so the germline J gene completes it. The chain joins TRBV19 to TRBJ1-1; 9 bases match TRBD1. Germline lookup yields CDR1 LNHDA and CDR2 SQIVND (reference sequence). The CDR3 covers 13 residues. After removal of 7 bases from V and 4 bases from J, the junction contained 4 bases not matched to a gene. CDR3: CASKDRGGTEAFF. The sequenced CDR3 bases are TGTGCCAGTAAGGACAGGGGAGGCACTGAA.

Concerning this clone itself: The read ends 3 residues shy of where the CDR3 ends; the end is completed using the germline J gene. The chain links TRBV19 to TRBJ2-7; possibly TRBD1 for D (5 bases). This CDR3 comprises 11 residues. Germline assignment: CDR1 LNHDA and CDR2 SQIVND (reference sequence). Trimming removed 11 bases from V and 2 bases from J, with 10 bases in between. Incomplete CDR3 DNA: TGTGCCGGGCAAGGGGCCTACGAG. It codes for CAGQGAYE. In full, the CDR3 reads CAGQGAYEQYF.

A word on this clone: The DNA ends 3 residues before the CDR3 does, and the rest of the CDR3 is filled in from the germline J gene. The chain joins TRBV20-1 to TRBJ2-2, with D possibly being TRBD1 (6 bases). CDR1 and CDR2 (germline): DFQATT, SNEGSKA (reference sequence). The CDR3 runs 13 residues. The V end lost 2 bases, the J end lost 7 bases, and 11 bases lay between the germline ends. CDR3 bases read: TGCAGTGCTAGATCTCAGGGGCGCGGGGAG. This encodes CSARSQGRGE. The entire CDR3 reads CSARSQGRGELFF.

As for this clone: Sequencing ends 3 residues short of the CDR3 end; the germline J gene provides the rest. The chain joins TRBV6-2 or TRBV6-3 to TRBJ2-2; TRBD2 agrees at 7 bases. Germline values: CDR1 MNHEY, CDR2 SVGEGT. The CDR3 spans 14 residues. Trimming removed 6 bases from V and 5 bases from J; junction bases left unmatched: 6. Incomplete CDR3 DNA: TGTGCCAGCAGAATGGGAGGGGTGACCGGGGAG. Its protein is CASRMGGVTGE. The complete CDR3 reads CASRMGGVTGELFF.

Frequency places this clone as medium-sized. The CDR3 end lies 3 residues beyond the end of the read and is filled in from the germline J gene. The chain uses TRBV9 and TRBJ2-7; TRBD2 aligns across 10 bases. Trimming at V came to 0 bases and at J to 5 bases, leaving 5 bases not matched to a gene. The germline gives CDR1 SGDLS, CDR2 YYNGEE. The CDR3 length is 15 residues. The covered CDR3 bases are TGTGCCAGCAGCGTAGGCCCTAGCGGGAGAGACGAG. Residues: CASSVGPSGRDE. The complete CDR3 reads CASSVGPSGRDEQYF.

A note on this clone: The CDR3 goes on 3 residues after the read ends, and that part is filled in from the germline J gene. The chain has TRBV6-2 or TRBV6-3 and TRBJ1-1; the D is unclear. Between the trimmed V and J ends, which lost 6 bases and 2 bases, there was a span of 19 bases. Germline values: CDR1 MNHEY, CDR2 SVGEGT. CDR3 length: 16 amino acids. The covered CDR3 bases are TGTGCCAGCAGCAACATCGGCTGGCAGACAAACACTGAA. Its protein is CASSNIGWQTNTE. The entire CDR3 is CASSNIGWQTNTEAFF.

Incomplete CDR3 DNA: TGTGCCAGTAGCACCGCTGGGGCGACAGGGTGGGGTGGC. The encoded protein is CASSTAGATGWGG. In full, the CDR3 reads CASSTAGATGWGGYTF. The chain combines TRBV19 with TRBJ1-2, with TRBD1 matching 7 bases. From the germline J gene comes the end of the CDR3, since the read stops 3 residues before it. The germline CDR1 and CDR2 sequences are LNHDA and SQIVND (reference sequence). The length of the CDR3 is 16 residues. V gave up 6 bases and J gave up 7 bases; unmatched junction bases: 17.

Points on this clone: Read sequence stops 3 residues before the CDR3 end, and the germline J gene provides the missing end. The chain links TRBV29-1 to TRBJ1-1; D remains unclear. The CDR3 is made up of 13 amino acids. Trimming removed 3 bases from V and 4 bases from J, with 12 bases in between. CDR1 and CDR2 from the germline V gene are SQVTM and ANQGSEA. The CDR3 bases that were read are TGCAGCGTTGAGCTGTTTGAGGGCACTGAA. It specifies CSVELFEGTE. The entire CDR3 reads CSVELFEGTEAFF.

In the case of this clone: The missing CDR3 end, 3 residues past where the read stops, is filled in from the germline J gene. The J gene is TRBJ2-1, the V gene TRBV6-2 or TRBV6-3; D ambiguous. Trimming removed 2 bases at V and 8 bases at J, with 7 bases between. The CDR3 loop spans 12 amino acids. CDR1 is MNHEY and CDR2 is SVGEGT in the germline V gene. The sequenced part of the CDR3 DNA is TGTGCCAGCAGTTACAGGGTCGATGAG. Encoded protein: CASSYRVDE. The CDR3 reads in full as CASSYRVDEQFF.

Of note for this clone: The CDR3 end falls 3 residues outside the read, so it is completed with the germline J gene. The V gene is TRBV5-1, the J gene TRBJ2-7; D perhaps matches TRBD1 (5 bases). CDR3 length: 15 amino acids. The V and J ends lost 1 base and 0 bases respectively, with 11 bases between them. Germline CDR1 and CDR2: SGHRS and YFSETQ. The sequenced part of the CDR3 DNA is TGCGCCAGCAGCTTGACAACAGGTGACTCCTACGAG. Translated: CASSLTTGDSYE. The whole CDR3 sequence is CASSLTTGDSYEQYF.

With regard to this clone: Read data end 3 residues before the CDR3 end; the end is taken from the germline J gene. The rearrangement joins TRBV20-1 to TRBJ2-5, with 11 nucleotides matching TRBD2. In germline, CDR1 is DFQATT, CDR2 SNEGSKA (reference sequence). This CDR3 has 13 amino acids. With 3 bases clipped from V and 5 bases from J, the junction kept 2 bases outside the gene matches. The DNA read from the CDR3 is TGCAGTGCTAGGACTAGCGGGGCTGAGACC. Translation gives CSARTSGAET. The whole CDR3 protein reads CSARTSGAETQYF.

A note on this clone: Read sequence stops 3 residues before the CDR3 end, and the germline J gene provides the missing end. The V gene is TRBV10-3, the J gene TRBJ1-2, with 7 bases lining up with TRBD1. Germline lookup yields CDR1 ENHRY and CDR2 SYGVKD. V was pared by 10 bases and J by 4 bases, with 6 bases of the junction left unmatched. CDR3 size: 12 residues. The CDR3 DNA, read in part, is TGTGCCACCCTGGACAGGCTCTATGGC. Its protein is CATLDRLYG. The CDR3 reads in full as CATLDRLYGYTF.

Regarding this clone: The read ends 3 residues before the CDR3 terminus; that terminus is restored from the germline J gene. This rearrangement joins TRBV5-1 to TRBJ2-2; D is perhaps TRBD2 (6 bases). This CDR3 has 15 residues. Trimming cost V 4 bases and J 0 bases, with 10 bases left between them. CDR1 SGHRS and CDR2 YFSETQ come from the germline V gene. The CDR3 spells CASSGGAANTGELFF. The CDR3 bases that were read are TGCGCCAGCAGCGGCGGGGCCGCGAACACCGGGGAG. Drawing the rest from reference TRBV5-1 and TRBJ2-2, the complete variable domain is KAGVTQTPRYLIKTRGQQVTLSCSPISGHRSVSWYQQTPGQGLQFLFEYFSETQRNKGNFPGRFSGRQFSNSRSEMNVSTLELGDSALYLCASSGGAANTGELFFGEGSRLTVL.

As to this clone: Read coverage stops 3 residues before the CDR3 terminus; the germline J gene supplies the remainder. V and J are TRBV7-9 and TRBJ1-2, with 7 bases that match TRBD1. Germline V gene data show CDR1 as SEHNR and CDR2 as FQNEAQ (reference sequence). Trimming cost V 5 bases and J 6 bases; bases outside gene matches: 3. This CDR3 has 12 residues. The CDR3 sequence is CASSPRGHGYTF. The CDR3 bases that were read are TGTGCCAGCAGCCCGAGGGGGCATGGC.

On this clone: With the read ending 3 residues before the CDR3 end, the germline J gene is used to fill in that end. This chain connects TRBV20-1 to TRBJ1-4; 10 bases are a match to TRBD1. CDR1 DFQATT and CDR2 SNEGSKA come from the germline V gene (reference sequence). CDR3 length: 13 residues. V gave up 6 bases and J gave up 10 bases; unmatched junction bases: 8. Partial CDR3 DNA: TGCAGTGCCAATGACAGGGGGCGCGGAAAA. It codes for CSANDRGRGK. The complete CDR3 sequence is CSANDRGRGKLFF.

With regard to this clone: The read gets to within 3 residues of the CDR3 end, and the germline J gene fills in the rest. V and J are TRBV5-3 and TRBJ1-1; 7 bases match TRBD1. TRBV5-3 belongs to the ORF category, with a function that is uncertain. V trimming: 1 base; J trimming: 4 bases; junction bases outside the gene matches: 22. CDR3 length equals 20 residues. CDR3 DNA, as far as it was read: TGTGCCAGAAGCTTGAAGCCTTATACAGGGGTGGGCTTCGAGACCACTGAA. The encoded protein is CARSLKPYTGVGFETTE. The CDR3 in its entirety is CARSLKPYTGVGFETTEAFF.

With respect to this clone: A junction end diverges from the germline sequence, so it may reflect a read error. The read stops 3 residues short of the end of the CDR3; the missing end is completed from the germline J gene. The chain employs TRBV4-2 and TRBJ2-5; TRBD1 agrees at 10 bases. Per the germline V gene, CDR1 is LGHNA and CDR2 is YNFKEQ. This CDR3 is built from 15 residues. CDR3 amino acids: CASSQDPGQGETQYF. Incomplete CDR3 DNA: TGCGCCAGCAGCCAAGATCCGGGACAGGGGGAGACC.

This clone is classed as medium-sized by frequency. The CDR3 extends 3 residues past the end of the read, so its final part is completed from the germline J gene. The rearrangement joins TRBV30 to TRBJ1-2; no clear D. CDR1 GTSNPN and CDR2 SVGIG come from the germline V gene (reference sequence). The CDR3 covers 12 residues. CDR3 loop: CAWSVVWAGYTF. The sequenced CDR3 bases are TGTGCCTGGAGTGTGGTTTGGGCCGGC.

Notes on this clone: The CDR3 end lies 3 residues beyond the end of the read and is filled in from the germline J gene. The chain has TRBV16 and TRBJ2-1; D ambiguous. Germline-derived CDR1 and CDR2 are KGHSY and FQNENV. V was cut by 1 base and J by 0 bases, with 7 bases left in between. The length of the CDR3 is 15 residues. The sequenced part of the CDR3 DNA is TGTGCCAGCAGCCAATTTAAGGCCTCCTACAATGAG. It translates to CASSQFKASYNE. The complete CDR3 protein is CASSQFKASYNEQFF.

Comments on this clone: The read ends 3 residues early relative to the CDR3; the germline J gene fills the gap. The V gene is TRBV5-1, the J gene TRBJ1-2, with 7 positions matching TRBD1. The CDR3 spans 13 residues. CDR1 is SGHRS and CDR2 is YFSETQ in the germline V gene. The CDR3 protein is CASSTGQAPGYTF. The part of the CDR3 DNA that was read is TGCGCCAGCAGTACCGGACAGGCTCCGGGC.

Comment on this clone: The CDR3 end falls 3 residues outside the read, so it is completed with the germline J gene. The chain employs TRBV6-2 or TRBV6-3 and TRBJ2-7; possibly TRBD1 for D (6 bases). The CDR3 contains 13 residues. Germline CDR1 and CDR2: MNHEY and SVGEGT. V dropped 6 bases and J dropped 3 bases, with 12 bases sitting between them. CDR3 bases read: TGTGCCAGCAGGCCGGGACACCTCTACGAG. Protein product: CASRPGHLYE. The CDR3 in its entirety is CASRPGHLYEQYF.

Its frequency marks this clone as medium-sized (0.01 to 0.1%). The read falls 3 residues short of the CDR3 end, and the missing part is taken from the germline J gene. The chain employs TRBV7-9 and TRBJ1-4, with D perhaps TRBD1 (6 bases). Germline values: CDR1 SEHNR, CDR2 FQNEAQ (reference sequence). This CDR3 is built from 15 residues. Trimming took 4 bases from V and 0 from J, leaving 9 bases between them. The CDR3 bases that were read are TGTGCCAGCAGCTCCTGGACAGCAACTAATGAAAAA. The encoded protein is CASSSWTATNEK. The entire CDR3 sequence reads CASSSWTATNEKLFF.

Worth noting for this clone: The DNA ends 3 residues before the CDR3 does, and the rest of the CDR3 is filled in from the germline J gene. The gene calls are TRBV18 and TRBJ1-1, with D tentatively TRBD1 (6 bases). Germline lookup yields CDR1 KGHSH and CDR2 LQKENI. The CDR3 has 16 amino acids. Trimming took 0 bases from V and 4 from J, leaving 15 bases between them. The CDR3 protein is CASSPPSGGSGTEAFF. Partial CDR3 DNA: TGTGCCAGCTCACCACCTAGCGGGGGCTCGGGCACTGAA. The variable domain in full, with the rest retrieved from reference TRBV18 and TRBJ1-1, is NAGVMQNPRHLVRRRGQEARLRCSPMKGHSHVYWYRQLPEEGLKFMVYLQKENIIDESGMPKERFSAEFPKEGPSILRIQQVVRGDSAAYFCASSPPSGGSGTEAFFGQGTRLTVV.

On this clone: The sequenced fragment ends 3 residues before the CDR3 boundary, so the rest is inferred from the germline J gene. This chain connects TRBV28 to TRBJ1-5, with D perhaps TRBD1 (5 bases). The germline gives CDR1 MDHEN, CDR2 SYDVKM. Trimming took off 4 bases at V and 2 bases at J, with 15 bases between the two ends. This CDR3 region has 16 residues. CDR3 loop: CASSSSGQGRNQPQHF. The covered CDR3 bases are TGTGCCAGCAGTTCCTCAGGGCAAGGACGCAATCAGCCC.

As concerns this clone: The CDR3 goes on 3 residues after the read ends, and that part is filled in from the germline J gene. This chain connects TRBV20-1 to TRBJ2-3, with a tentative D call TRBD2 (6 bases). CDR3 size: 14 residues. Germline CDR1 and CDR2: DFQATT and SNEGSKA (reference sequence). V was pared by 5 bases and J by 6 bases, with 18 bases between. This CDR3 reads CSAPGASVWDTQYF. The CDR3 bases that were read are TGCAGTGCTCCAGGCGCTAGCGTTTGGGATACG.

Comment on this clone: The CDR3 end falls 3 residues outside the read, so it is completed with the germline J gene. The rearrangement joins TRBV20-1 to TRBJ2-7; 12 bases align to TRBD2. Germline CDR1 and CDR2: DFQATT and SNEGSKA (reference sequence). The CDR3 sequence is 18 residues long. V lost 2 bases, J lost 4 bases, and 15 bases stayed unmatched. The sequenced part of the CDR3 DNA is TGCAGTGCTAGACGCCCAACTAGCGGGGGGTTGGTAAATTACGAG. Protein: CSARRPTSGGLVNYE. The complete CDR3 reads CSARRPTSGGLVNYEQYF.

As regards this clone: The read halts 3 residues ahead of the CDR3 end, with the missing end drawn from the germline J gene. This chain links TRBV30 with TRBJ1-6, with TRBD1 identical over 7 bases. The CDR3 consists of 14 residues. With 4 bases clipped from V and 9 bases from J, the junction kept 9 bases outside the gene matches. CDR1 and CDR2 (germline): GTSNPN, SVGIG (reference sequence). CDR3 in amino acids: CAWNPGGVGSPLHF. CDR3 bases read: TGTGCCTGGAACCCAGGGGGTGTGGGTTCACCC.